The 2 T cell receptor beta chains in this list originate from one sample, sequenced in a study of blood T cell repertoires in COVID-19. Assay: immunoSEQ multiplex PCR; the TCRdb copy retains only in-frame clones and omits some. This repertoire shows around 56,000 clones, 81% found once; its top ten account for under 30%. The specimen sequenced was peripheral blood. Receptors were obtained from an elderly woman with active or convalescent COVID-19.

This chain uses TRBV7-9 with TRBJ1-1; possibly TRBD1 for D (6 bases). Per the germline V gene, CDR1 is SEHNR and CDR2 is FQNEAQ (reference sequence). Between the trimmed V and J ends, which lost 1 base and 7 bases, there was a span of 10 bases. CDR3 length: 13 residues. The CDR3 DNA is TGTGCCAGCAGCTTAGGTCAGGGGAATGAAGCTTTCTTT. Protein product: CASSLGQGNEAFF.

V gene TRBV6-5 combines with J gene TRBJ2-1, with 12 nucleotides matching TRBD2. Germline trimming cut 6 bases from V and 5 bases from J; bases unmatched to any gene: 2. Germline-derived CDR1 and CDR2 are MNHEY and SVGAGI. This CDR3 spans 14 amino acids. CDR3: CASRTSGGHNEQFF. The CDR3 nucleotides are TGTGCCAGCAGGACTAGCGGGGGACACAATGAGCAGTTCTTC.